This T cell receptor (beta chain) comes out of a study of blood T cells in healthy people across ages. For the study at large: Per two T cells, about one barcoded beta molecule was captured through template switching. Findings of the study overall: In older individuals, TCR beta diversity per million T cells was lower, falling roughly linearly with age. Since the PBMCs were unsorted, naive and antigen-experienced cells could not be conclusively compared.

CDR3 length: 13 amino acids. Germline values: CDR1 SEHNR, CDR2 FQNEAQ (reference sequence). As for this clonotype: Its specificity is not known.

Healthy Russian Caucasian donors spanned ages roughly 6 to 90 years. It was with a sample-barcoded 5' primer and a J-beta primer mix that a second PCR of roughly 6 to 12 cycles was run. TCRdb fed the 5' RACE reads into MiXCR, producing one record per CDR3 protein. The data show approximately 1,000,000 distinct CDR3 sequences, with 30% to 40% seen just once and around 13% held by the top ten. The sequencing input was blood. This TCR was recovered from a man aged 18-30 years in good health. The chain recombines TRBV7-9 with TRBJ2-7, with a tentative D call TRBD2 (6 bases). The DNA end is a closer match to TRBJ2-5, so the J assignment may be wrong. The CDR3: CASSFGGVETQYF. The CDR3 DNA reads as TGTGCCAGCAGTTTTGGAGGGGTGGAGACCCAGTACTTC.